This TCR beta chain is from a study of blood T cell repertoires in COVID-19. Study-wide context: Sources were T cells, B-cell-depleted T cells, or PBMCs; the material itself was cDNA or gDNA.

The repertoire was sequenced with immunoSEQ multiplex PCR; TCRdb's copy has only in-frame clones and lacks some. The sample consists of about 110,000 clones, about 85% of them appearing once. Germline assignment: CDR1 SGHTA and CDR2 FQGNSA. This CDR3 contains 15 residues. Trimming left V 4 bases short and J 7 bases short, with 16 bases between. The sample comprised peripheral blood. The sequence derives from a man aged 40-50 years with acute or convalescent COVID-19. V usage is TRBV7-2 and J usage is TRBJ1-4; possibly TRBD1 for D (5 bases). CDR3 DNA: TGTGCCAGCAGCTGGGGGACCGGGGAGGGTGAAAAACTGTTTTTT. This encodes CASSWGTGEGEKLFF.